This T cell receptor beta chain derives from a study of blood T cells in healthy people across ages. V was clipped by 5 bases and J by 10 bases; unmatched bases: 11. Germline CDR1 is MDHEN and CDR2 is SYDVKM. This CDR3 spans 15 amino acids. For the second PCR, which ran for 7 to 11 cycles, a sample-barcoded 5' primer and a J-beta primer mix were used. Every cDNA molecule carried a tag from a template-switch adaptor bearing 12 random nucleotides. Via MiXCR, TCRdb re-called the 5' RACE reads, giving one row per CDR3 protein. The table lists some 800,000 distinct CDR3 sequences, approximately 25% of them singletons, with approximately 3.7% in the top ten. As concerns this clonotype: Its antigen remains unknown.

Overall study results and limits: Relative to aged donors, long-lived donors carried more naive CD4+ cells and displayed higher diversity. The study found TCR beta diversity correlated strongly with naive T cell percentage.

This sample was shared with a second study, whose subject was T cells of mothers and their children. That source notes: Overlap measured in related mother-child pairs was slightly, non-significantly higher than in unrelated pairs.

The chain carries TRBV28 and TRBJ1-6; 7 bases agree with TRBD1. The sequence came from a boy younger than 18 in good health. The sample taken for sequencing was blood. The DNA of the CDR3 is TGTGCCAGCAGTCCCCCGACAGGGAAGGGATCACCCCTCCACTTT. Its protein product is CASSPPTGKGSPLHF.